The rows below give T cell receptor beta chains drawn from one sample of a study of T cell responses to AZD1222 COVID-19 vaccine. Sequencing was performed with immunoSEQ multiplex PCR; in TCRdb, only in-frame clones are kept and a portion is missing. The table lists around 150,000 clones, approximately 89% of them singletons. The sequences come from peripheral blood, collected on day 0 of AZD1222 vaccination. These receptor sequences come from an adult in good health. CDR3s include the opening cysteine and the closing phenylalanine or tryptophan. Fields, in order: D gene, V gene, J gene, clone size, CDR3 protein, CDR3 DNA. D genes are given only for firm matches. Not all rows give a size; the values are once, few, many and, for expanded clones, a class.

>.|TRBV5-4|TRBJ2-7|.
CASSFGTLSYEQYF
TGTGCCAGCAGCTTCGGTACCCTCTCCTACGAGCAGTACTTC
>.|TRBV12-3/TRBV12-4|TRBJ2-7|few
CASSLPPHEQYF
TGTGCCAGCAGTTTACCCCCCCACGAGCAGTACTTC
>.|TRBV7-2|TRBJ1-1|.
CASSLVTGRTEAFF
TGTGCCAGCAGCTTAGTAACAGGGAGGACTGAAGCTTTCTTT
>TRBD1|TRBV4-1|TRBJ2-7|.
CASSPTGTGVYEQYF
TGCGCCAGCAGCCCGACCGGGACAGGTGTCTACGAGCAGTACTTC
>TRBD2|TRBV6-2/TRBV6-3|TRBJ2-1|.
CASSYLESGVQFF
TGTGCCAGCAGTTACTTGGAGAGCGGGGTACAGTTCTTC
>TRBD1|TRBV6-2/TRBV6-3|TRBJ2-1|.
CASSYSIRDRDYNEQFF
TGTGCCAGCAGTTACTCGATCCGGGACAGGGACTACAATGAGCAGTTCTTC
>.|TRBV5-1|TRBJ2-3|.
CASREGRSTDTQYF
TGCGCCAGCAGGGAGGGGAGAAGCACAGATACGCAGTATTTT
>.|TRBV11-1|TRBJ2-7|once
CASSHADDSLGEQYF
TGTGCCAGCAGCCACGCCGACGATTCTTTGGGCGAGCAGTACTTC
>.|TRBV28|TRBJ2-3|.
CASRQTGTDTQYF
TGTGCCAGCAGACAGACTGGCACAGATACGCAGTATTTT
>.|TRBV19|TRBJ2-7|.
CASSPGLASSYEQYF
TGTGCCAGTAGCCCCGGGCTAGCGAGCTCCTACGAGCAGTACTTC
>.|TRBV28|TRBJ1-1|once
CASSNDRRSVAFF
TGTGCCAGCAGTAACGACAGGAGGTCGGTCGCTTTCTTT
>.|TRBV6-5|TRBJ1-6|once
CASSPRSVVNSPLHF
TGTGCCAGCAGTCCCCGCTCGGTGGTGAATTCACCCCTCCACTTT
>.|TRBV10-3|TRBJ1-5|.
CAISGRGNQPQHF
TGTGCCATAAGTGGGAGGGGGAATCAGCCCCAGCATTTT
>.|TRBV27|TRBJ1-5|.
CASSRLLNQPQHF
TGTGCCAGCAGTCGATTACTCAATCAGCCCCAGCATTTT
>.|TRBV29-1|TRBJ2-1|once
CSVSHRGEQFF
TGCAGCGTTTCCCACCGGGGTGAGCAGTTCTTC
>.|TRBV18|TRBJ2-5|.
CASSPDRKETQYF
TGTGCCAGCTCACCGGACAGAAAAGAGACCCAGTACTTC
>.|TRBV9|TRBJ2-3|.
CASSVYSVSTDTQYF
TGTGCCAGCAGCGTGTATAGCGTTAGCACAGATACGCAGTATTTT
>.|TRBV7-8|TRBJ1-1|.
CASSLDGYEAFF
TGTGCCAGCAGCTTAGACGGGTACGAAGCTTTCTTT
>.|TRBV9|TRBJ2-3|.
CASSVGGQPKSDTQYF
TGTGCCAGCAGCGTCGGGGGGCAGCCCAAAAGTGATACGCAGTATTTT
>TRBD2|TRBV28|TRBJ2-3|.
CASSLWGSGITDTQYF
TGTGCCAGCAGTTTATGGGGTAGCGGGATCACAGATACGCAGTATTTT
>.|TRBV27|TRBJ2-3|.
CASSPWALTDTQYF
TGTGCCAGCAGTCCGTGGGCCCTCACAGATACGCAGTATTTT
>.|TRBV6-5|TRBJ1-2|.
CASSYSSRDVTF
TGTGCCAGCAGTTACTCGAGTAGGGATGTCACCTTC
>.|TRBV5-4|TRBJ2-1|.
CASSTKTGLVGNEQFF
TGTGCCAGCAGCACGAAAACGGGACTCGTGGGCAATGAGCAGTTCTTC
>.|TRBV28|TRBJ2-7|.
CASSETANSNYEQYF
TGTGCCAGCAGTGAGACAGCCAACTCTAATTACGAGCAGTACTTC
>.|TRBV3-1/TRBV3-2|TRBJ2-5|.
CASSQGLQTQYF
TGTGCCAGCAGCCAAGGTCTGCAGACCCAGTACTTC
>.|TRBV21-1|TRBJ2-3|.
CASPRRGGSTDTQYF
TGTGCCAGCCCAAGAAGGGGGGGAAGCACAGATACGCAGTATTTT
>.|TRBV14|TRBJ2-7|.
CASSQVGGRPYEQYF
TGTGCCAGCAGCCAAGTGGGGGGGCGGCCCTACGAGCAGTACTTC
>.|TRBV5-5|TRBJ1-1|.
CASSPGGTLMNTEAFF
TGTGCCAGCAGCCCCGGCGGGACGTTAATGAACACTGAAGCTTTCTTT
>.|TRBV29-1|TRBJ2-1|.
CSVPMRPYNEQFF
TGCAGCGTCCCTATGAGGCCCTACAATGAGCAGTTCTTC
>.|TRBV3-1/TRBV3-2|TRBJ2-7|.
CASSHPGGGSEQYF
TGTGCCAGCAGCCATCCGGGCGGGGGCTCCGAGCAGTACTTC
>TRBD1|TRBV6-6|TRBJ1-2|.
CASSGRQGALGYTF
TGTGCCAGCAGTGGTCGACAGGGGGCCTTAGGCTACACCTTC
>.|TRBV6-2/TRBV6-3|TRBJ2-7|few
CASSYPPGTSYEQYF
TGTGCCAGCAGTTACCCCCCCGGGACTTCCTACGAGCAGTACTTC
>TRBD2|TRBV6-2/TRBV6-3|TRBJ2-1|.
CATRPTSGTYNEQFF
TGTGCCACCCGCCCGACTAGCGGGACCTACAATGAGCAGTTCTTC
>TRBD2|TRBV7-2|TRBJ2-7|.
CASSPRGGRAYEQYF
TGTGCCAGCAGCCCCCGGGGCGGGAGGGCCTACGAGCAGTACTTC
>TRBD1|TRBV7-6|TRBJ1-1|.
CASSQGATEAFF
TGTGCCAGCTCTCAGGGGGCCACTGAAGCTTTCTTT
>.|TRBV28|TRBJ2-4|.
CASSISTGRAGNIQYF
TGTGCCAGCAGTATATCGACAGGGAGGGCTGGGAACATTCAGTACTTC
>.|TRBV2|TRBJ1-5|.
CASVGWGPQHF
TGTGCCAGCGTGGGATGGGGGCCCCAGCATTTT
>TRBD2|TRBV18|TRBJ2-1|.
CASSPKSGLVGNEQFF
TGTGCCAGCTCACCCAAATCGGGACTAGTAGGCAATGAGCAGTTCTTC
>.|TRBV3-1/TRBV3-2|TRBJ2-7|.
CASSHGSTYEQYF
TGTGCCAGCAGCCATGGTTCCACCTACGAGCAGTACTTC
>TRBD2|TRBV7-9|TRBJ2-7|.
CASSSLGAGGLSEQYF
TGTGCCAGCAGCTCCCTCGGGGCGGGAGGCTTGAGTGAGCAGTACTTC